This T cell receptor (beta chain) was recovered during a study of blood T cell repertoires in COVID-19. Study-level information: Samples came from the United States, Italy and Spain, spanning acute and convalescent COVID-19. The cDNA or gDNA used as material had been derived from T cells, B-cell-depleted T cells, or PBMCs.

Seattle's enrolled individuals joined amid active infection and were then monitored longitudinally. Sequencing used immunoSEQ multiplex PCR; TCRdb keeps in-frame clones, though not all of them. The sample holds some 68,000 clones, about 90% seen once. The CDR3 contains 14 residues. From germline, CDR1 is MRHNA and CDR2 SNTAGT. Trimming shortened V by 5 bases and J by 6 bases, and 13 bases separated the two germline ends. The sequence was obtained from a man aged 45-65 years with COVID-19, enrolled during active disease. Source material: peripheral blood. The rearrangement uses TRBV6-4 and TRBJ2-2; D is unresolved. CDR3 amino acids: CASSKRAEAGELFF. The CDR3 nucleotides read TGTGCCAGCAGTAAGCGAGCTGAAGCCGGGGAGCTGTTTTTT.